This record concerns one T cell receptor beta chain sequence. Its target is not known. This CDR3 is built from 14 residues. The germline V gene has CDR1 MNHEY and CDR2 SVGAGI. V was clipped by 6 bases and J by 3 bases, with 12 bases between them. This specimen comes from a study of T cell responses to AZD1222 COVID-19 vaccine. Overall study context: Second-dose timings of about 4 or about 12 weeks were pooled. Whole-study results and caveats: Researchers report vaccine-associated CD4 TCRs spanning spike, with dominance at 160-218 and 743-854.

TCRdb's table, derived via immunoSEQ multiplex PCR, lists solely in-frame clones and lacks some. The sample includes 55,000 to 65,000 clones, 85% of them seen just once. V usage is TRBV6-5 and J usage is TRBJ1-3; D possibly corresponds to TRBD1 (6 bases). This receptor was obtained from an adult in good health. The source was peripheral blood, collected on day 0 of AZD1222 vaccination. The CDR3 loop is CASSSGGRGNTIYF. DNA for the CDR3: TGTGCCAGCAGCTCTGGGGGGCGTGGAAACACCATATATTTT.